The clone carrying this T cell receptor beta chain has only a few counts. Its antigen is still unknown. 60 Vbeta and 13 Jbeta primers were used in PCR. Some clones are missing from TCRdb's copy, which holds only in-frame ones; the method was immunoSEQ multiplex PCR. The sample yields more than 90,000 clones, approximately 72% seen once. This sample stems from a study of cytomegalovirus exposure and HLA in healthy donors. In the study overall: The study's early data release held tens of millions of unique TCRs from HLA-typed donors.

Study-wide points: The productive fraction for most TCR beta V segments was about 87% or about 30% in an earlier analysis. Analysis performed later showed TCR beta chains linked to HLA being more clonally expanded than equally common others. Sequencing had likely introduced a cluster of highly shared sequence variants as an artifact.

The sequenced sample was PBMCs. The receptor's source is a woman between 35 and 50 years old in good health and CMV-seronegative.

As DNA, the CDR3 is TGTGCCACCAGCAGAGGGAGGGGCAGAGGTCGCGAGCAGTACTTC. It specifies CATSRGRGRGREQYF. The genes are TRBV15 and TRBJ2-7, with D maybe TRBD2 (6 bases). The germline V and J ends were trimmed by 1 base and 6 bases, with 16 bases remaining between them. The CDR3 length is 15 residues. Per germline, CDR1 LNHNV and CDR2 YYDKDF (reference sequence). Drawing the rest from reference TRBV15 and TRBJ2-7, the complete variable domain is DAMVIQNPRYQVTQFGKPVTLSCSQTLNHNVMYWYQQKSSQAPKLLFHYYDKDFNNEADTPDNFQSRRPNTSFCFLDIRSPGLGDTAMYLCATSRGRGRGREQYFGPGTRLTVT.